Presented here are 11 T cell receptor beta chains from one specimen sequenced in a study of blood T cell repertoires in COVID-19. This table comes from immunoSEQ multiplex PCR, and its TCRdb copy is limited to in-frame clones, with some not included. This sample has about 280,000 clones; under 90% occur once, and the top ten carry roughly 10%. Input material: peripheral blood. These receptors all come from a woman in her 50s who had recovered from COVID-19.

This clone was counted between two and nine times. This chain uses TRBV5-5 with TRBJ1-4; 7 nucleotides align to TRBD1. J gave up 6 bases and V 0 bases, and 8 bases lay outside the gene matches. The CDR3 extends over 16 amino acids. CDR1 is SGHKS, CDR2 YYEKEE, per germline (reference sequence). CDR3 residues: CASSLALDRWDEKLFF. CDR3 in DNA: TGTGCCAGCAGCTTGGCCCTGGACAGGTGGGATGAAAAACTGTTTTTT.

The chain has TRBV4-1 and TRBJ2-1; perhaps TRBD1 as D (6 bases). V lost 4 bases, J lost 7 bases, and 14 bases lay in between. This CDR3 has 14 amino acids. Germline V CDR1 and CDR2: MGHRA, YSYEKL. The CDR3 region is CASSRTDPRNEQFF. CDR3 sequence (DNA): TGCGCCAGCAGCCGGACAGACCCTAGGAATGAGCAGTTCTTC.

This chain joins TRBV6-5 and TRBJ2-3; possible D gene TRBD2, 7 bases. The V gene's germline CDR1 is MNHEY and CDR2 SVGAGI. V lost 11 bases, J lost 3 bases, and 15 bases lay in between. The CDR3 is made up of 13 amino acids. Here the CDR3 reads CAVEGGMTDTQYF. The CDR3 nucleotides are TGTGCCGTAGAGGGGGGGATGACAGATACGCAGTATTTT.

Here the CDR3 reads CASASTLAYEQYF. The CDR3 DNA sequence: TGTGCCAGCGCCTCTACGTTGGCCTACGAGCAGTACTTC. The chain links TRBV5-5 to TRBJ2-7, with D hard to call. V was shortened by 7 bases and J by 2 bases, with 13 bases between the two germline ends. The CDR3 length is 13 residues. Germline CDR1 reads SGHKS; CDR2 reads YYEKEE (reference sequence).

Remarks on this clone: Other DNA sequences from this sample encode an identical CDR3 as well. The chain employs TRBV18 and TRBJ2-7; 9 nucleotides match TRBD1. This CDR3 is 14 amino acids long. The germline CDR1 and CDR2 sequences are KGHSH and LQKENI. V lost 2 bases to trimming and J lost 4 bases; unmatched junction nucleotides: 3. CDR3 coding DNA: TGTGCCAGCTCACCAAGACAGGGGGTGTACGAGCAGTACTTC. It is translated as CASSPRQGVYEQYF.

The V and J genes are TRBV5-1 and TRBJ2-7; TRBD1 matches at 7 bases. The CDR3 is 17 residues long. Losses at the gene ends were 0 bases for V and 1 base for J; bases not matched to a gene: 10. CDR1 SGHRS and CDR2 YFSETQ come from the germline V gene. CDR3 in DNA: TGCGCCAGCAGCTTGGTTGGGTCGAGACAGGGATCCTACGAGCAGTACTTC. Amino acids: CASSLVGSRQGSYEQYF.

The chain employs TRBV11-3 and TRBJ2-7; TRBD1 is a possible D gene (5 bases). Germline V gives CDR1 SGHNT, CDR2 YENEEA. This CDR3 spans 13 amino acids. Trimming removed 2 bases from V and 5 bases from J, with 10 bases in between. The CDR3 DNA is TGTGCCAGCAGCTTAACAGGTAGCCACGAGCAGTACTTC. This codes for CASSLTGSHEQYF.

The DNA of the CDR3 is TGTGCCAGCAGTTACTCGAGAGGGACAGCTAATGAAAAACTGTTTTTT. Protein product: CASSYSRGTANEKLFF. The chain joins TRBV6-5 to TRBJ1-4; 7 bases align to TRBD1. V was pared by 0 bases and J by 3 bases, with 4 bases of the junction left unmatched. Germline loops: CDR1 MNHEY, CDR2 SVGAGI. The CDR3 covers 16 residues.

The chain links TRBV7-2 to TRBJ2-3; 12 bases are a match to TRBD2. Germline trimming cut 5 bases from V and 0 bases from J; bases unmatched to any gene: 12. There are 19 residues in the CDR3. Germline V gene data show CDR1 as SGHTA and CDR2 as FQGNSA. The chain's CDR3 is CASSQRPLAGGASTDTQYF. The CDR3, as DNA: TGTGCCAGCAGCCAAAGGCCACTAGCGGGAGGAGCAAGCACAGATACGCAGTATTTT.

V usage is TRBV19 and J usage is TRBJ2-2; D might be TRBD1 (6 bases). This CDR3 is built from 18 residues. The germline CDR1 and CDR2 sequences are LNHDA and SQIVND (reference sequence). V dropped 7 bases and J dropped 4 bases, with 25 bases sitting between them. CDR3 in amino acids: CASTPPRGDNRGTGELFF. The CDR3 bases are TGTGCCAGTACCCCCCCTCGAGGGGACAATCGCGGCACCGGGGAGCTGTTTTTT.

This sequence joins TRBV6-1 and TRBJ1-4; possible D gene TRBD1, 5 bases. Trimming took off 3 bases at V and 2 bases at J, with 13 bases between the two ends. Looked up from germline, CDR1 is MNHNS and CDR2 is SASEGT. This CDR3 spans 16 amino acids. In DNA form, the CDR3 reads TGTGCCAGCAGTGAGTCAGTGGGGCGGACTAATGAAAAACTGTTTTTT. Translation: CASSESVGRTNEKLFF.